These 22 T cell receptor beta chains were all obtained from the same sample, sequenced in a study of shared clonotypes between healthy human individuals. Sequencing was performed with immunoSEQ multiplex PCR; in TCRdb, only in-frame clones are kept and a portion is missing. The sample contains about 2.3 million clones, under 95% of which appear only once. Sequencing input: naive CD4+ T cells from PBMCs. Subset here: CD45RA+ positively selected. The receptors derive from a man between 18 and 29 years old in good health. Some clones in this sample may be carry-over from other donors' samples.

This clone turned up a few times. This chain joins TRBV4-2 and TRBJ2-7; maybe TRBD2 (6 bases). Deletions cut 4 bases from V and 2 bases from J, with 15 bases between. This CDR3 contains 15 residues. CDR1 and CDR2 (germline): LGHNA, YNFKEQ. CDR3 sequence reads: CASSPGLATAYEQYF. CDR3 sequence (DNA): TGTGCCAGCAGCCCGGGACTGGCCACCGCCTACGAGCAGTACTTC.

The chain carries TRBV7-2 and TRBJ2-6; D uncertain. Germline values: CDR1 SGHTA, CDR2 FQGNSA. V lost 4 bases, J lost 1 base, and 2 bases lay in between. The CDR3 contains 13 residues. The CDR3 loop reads CASSWSGANVLTF. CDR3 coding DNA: TGTGCCAGCAGCTGGTCTGGGGCCAACGTCCTGACTTTC.

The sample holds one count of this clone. Written as DNA, the CDR3 is TGCGCCAGCAGCTTGGCCTGGGACAGGGGTCTGGGGACTGAAGCTTTCTTT. As protein: CASSLAWDRGLGTEAFF. The chain couples TRBV5-1 to TRBJ1-1; TRBD1 agrees at 10 bases. This CDR3 has 17 amino acids. V lost 0 bases, J lost 5 bases, and 10 bases stayed unmatched. Germline-derived CDR1 and CDR2 are SGHRS and YFSETQ.

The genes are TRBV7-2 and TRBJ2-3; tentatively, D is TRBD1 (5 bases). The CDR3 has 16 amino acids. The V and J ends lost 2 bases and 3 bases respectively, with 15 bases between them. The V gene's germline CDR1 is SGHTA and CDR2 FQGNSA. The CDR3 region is CASSLRPRAGTDTQYF. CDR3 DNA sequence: TGTGCCAGCAGCTTAAGACCCCGGGCAGGGACAGATACGCAGTATTTT.

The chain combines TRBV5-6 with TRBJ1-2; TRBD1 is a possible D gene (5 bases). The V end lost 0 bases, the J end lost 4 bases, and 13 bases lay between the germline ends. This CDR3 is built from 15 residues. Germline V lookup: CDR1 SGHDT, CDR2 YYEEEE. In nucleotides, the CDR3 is TGTGCCAGCAGCTTGGGCCGGGGCACCGCCTATGGCTACACCTTC. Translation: CASSLGRGTAYGYTF.

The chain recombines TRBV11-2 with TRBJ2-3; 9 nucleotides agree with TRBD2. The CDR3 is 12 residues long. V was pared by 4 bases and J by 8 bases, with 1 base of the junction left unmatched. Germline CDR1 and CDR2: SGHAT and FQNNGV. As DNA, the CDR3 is TGTGCCAGCAGCTCTAGCGGGGTTACGCAGTATTTT. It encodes CASSSSGVTQYF.

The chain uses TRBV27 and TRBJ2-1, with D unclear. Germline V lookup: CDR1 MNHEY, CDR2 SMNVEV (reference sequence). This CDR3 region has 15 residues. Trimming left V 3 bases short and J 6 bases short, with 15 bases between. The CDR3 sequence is CASSFHPIEANEQFF. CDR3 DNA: TGTGCCAGCAGTTTCCATCCTATAGAGGCCAATGAGCAGTTCTTC.

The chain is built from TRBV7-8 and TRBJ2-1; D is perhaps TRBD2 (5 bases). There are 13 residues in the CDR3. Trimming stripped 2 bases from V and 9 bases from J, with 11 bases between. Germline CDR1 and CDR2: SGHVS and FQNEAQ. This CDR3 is CASSLPSLGEQFF. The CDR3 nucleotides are TGTGCCAGCAGCTTACCCTCACTAGGTGAGCAGTTCTTC. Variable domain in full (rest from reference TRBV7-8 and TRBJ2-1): GAGVSQSPRYKVAKRGQDVALRCDPISGHVSLFWYQQALGQGPEFLTYFQNEAQLDKSGLPSDRFFAERPEGSVSTLKIQRTQQEDSAVYLCASSLPSLGEQFFGPGTRLTVL.

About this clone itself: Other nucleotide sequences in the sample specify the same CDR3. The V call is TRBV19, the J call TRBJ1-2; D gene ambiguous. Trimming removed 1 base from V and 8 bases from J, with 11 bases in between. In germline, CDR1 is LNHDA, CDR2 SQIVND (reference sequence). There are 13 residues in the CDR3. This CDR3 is CASSIGLGSGYTF. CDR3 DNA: TGTGCCAGTAGTATAGGGCTGGGCTCCGGCTACACCTTC.

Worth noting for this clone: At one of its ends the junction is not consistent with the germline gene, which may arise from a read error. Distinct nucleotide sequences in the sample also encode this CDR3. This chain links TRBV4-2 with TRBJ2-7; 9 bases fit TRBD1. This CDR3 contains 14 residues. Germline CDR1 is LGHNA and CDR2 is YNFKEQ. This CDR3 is CASSQEGQGDEQYF. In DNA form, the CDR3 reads TGTGCCAGTAGCCAAGAGGGACAGGGCGACGAGCAGTACTTC.

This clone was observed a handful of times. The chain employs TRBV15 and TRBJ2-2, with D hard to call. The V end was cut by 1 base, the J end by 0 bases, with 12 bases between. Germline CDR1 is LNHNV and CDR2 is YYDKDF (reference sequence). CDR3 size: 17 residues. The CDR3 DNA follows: TGTGCCACCAGCAGAGGAGTGATGGCAGCGAACACCGGGGAGCTGTTTTTT. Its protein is CATSRGVMAANTGELFF.

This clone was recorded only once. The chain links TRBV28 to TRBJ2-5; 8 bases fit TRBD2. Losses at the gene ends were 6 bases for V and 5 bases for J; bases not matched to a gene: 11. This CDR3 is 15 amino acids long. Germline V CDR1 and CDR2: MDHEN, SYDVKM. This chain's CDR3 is CASSPRGGARETQYF. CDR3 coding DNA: TGTGCCAGCAGCCCCCGGGGGGGGGCCAGGGAGACCCAGTACTTC.

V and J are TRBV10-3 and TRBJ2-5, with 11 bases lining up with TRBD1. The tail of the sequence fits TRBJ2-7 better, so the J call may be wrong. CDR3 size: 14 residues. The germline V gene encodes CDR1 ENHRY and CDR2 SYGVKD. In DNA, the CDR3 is TGTGCCATCCGAAGGGGGACAGGGGGCTACGAGCAGTACTTC. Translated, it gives CAIRRGTGGYEQYF.

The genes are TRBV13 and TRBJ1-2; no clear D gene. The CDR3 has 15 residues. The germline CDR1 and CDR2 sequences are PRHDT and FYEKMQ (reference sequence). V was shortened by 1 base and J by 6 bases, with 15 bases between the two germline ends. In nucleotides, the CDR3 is TGTGCCAGCAGCTTAGAGAGGAAAAGGCCTAATGGCTACACCTTC. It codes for CASSLERKRPNGYTF.

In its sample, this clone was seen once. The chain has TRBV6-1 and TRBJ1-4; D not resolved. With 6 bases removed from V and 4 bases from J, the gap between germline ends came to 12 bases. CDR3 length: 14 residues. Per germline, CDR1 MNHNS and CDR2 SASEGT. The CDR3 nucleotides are TGTGCCAGCAGCCCAGCTCACTTTAATGAAAAACTGTTTTTT. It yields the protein CASSPAHFNEKLFF.

The CDR3 here is CASSLSGLAGGTQYF. The CDR3 region has the DNA TGTGCCAGCAGTTTATCGGGCCTAGCGGGAGGTACGCAGTATTTT. The rearrangement joins TRBV27 to TRBJ2-3, with TRBD2 matching over 11 bases. The CDR3 extends over 15 amino acids. V shed 0 bases, J shed 8 bases, and the junction held 4 bases outside the gene matches. Germline V gene data show CDR1 as MNHEY and CDR2 as SMNVEV (reference sequence).

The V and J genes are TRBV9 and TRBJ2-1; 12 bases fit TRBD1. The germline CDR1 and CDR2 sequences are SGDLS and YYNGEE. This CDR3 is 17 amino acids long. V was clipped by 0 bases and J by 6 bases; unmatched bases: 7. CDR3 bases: TGTGCCAGCAGCGTAGCCTTGGGGGACAGGGGGCCCAATGAGCAGTTCTTC. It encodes CASSVALGDRGPNEQFF.

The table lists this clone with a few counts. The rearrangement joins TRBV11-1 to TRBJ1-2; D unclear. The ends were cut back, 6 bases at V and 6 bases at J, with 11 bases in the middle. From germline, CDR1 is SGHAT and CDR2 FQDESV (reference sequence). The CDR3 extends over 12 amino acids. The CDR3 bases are TGTGCCAGCAGTTGGGGAGAGAATGGCTACACCTTC. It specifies CASSWGENGYTF.

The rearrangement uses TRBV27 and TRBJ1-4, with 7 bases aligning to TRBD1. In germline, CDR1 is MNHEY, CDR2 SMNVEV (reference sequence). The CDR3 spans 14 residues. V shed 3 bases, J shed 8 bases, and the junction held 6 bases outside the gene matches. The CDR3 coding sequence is TGTGCCAGCAGTTTGAGGGGGCCTGGGGAAAAACTGTTTTTT. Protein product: CASSLRGPGEKLFF.

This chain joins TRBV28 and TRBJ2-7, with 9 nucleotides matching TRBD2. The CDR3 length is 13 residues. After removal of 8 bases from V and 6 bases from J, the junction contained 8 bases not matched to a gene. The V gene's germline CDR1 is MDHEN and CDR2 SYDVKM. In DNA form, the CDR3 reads TGTGCCAGCGGCTCGGGACTAGCTGGCGAGCAGTACTTC. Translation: CASGSGLAGEQYF.

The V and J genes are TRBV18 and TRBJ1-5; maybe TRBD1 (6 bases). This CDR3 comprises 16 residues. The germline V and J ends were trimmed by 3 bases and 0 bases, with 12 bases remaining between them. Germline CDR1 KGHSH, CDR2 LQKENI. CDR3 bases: TGTGCCAGCTCACCTATGGGACACCATAGCAATCAGCCCCAGCATTTT. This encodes CASSPMGHHSNQPQHF.

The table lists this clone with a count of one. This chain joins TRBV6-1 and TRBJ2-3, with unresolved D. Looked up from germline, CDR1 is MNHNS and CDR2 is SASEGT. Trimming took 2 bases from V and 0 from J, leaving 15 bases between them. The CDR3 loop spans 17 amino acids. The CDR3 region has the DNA TGTGCCAGCAGTGAACGGTTGAGCCCCCCTAGCACAGATACGCAGTATTTT. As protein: CASSERLSPPSTDTQYF.